One and the same sample provided the 6 T cell receptor beta chains below, sequenced in a study of cytomegalovirus exposure and HLA in healthy donors. Vbeta (60) and Jbeta (13) primers were used in the PCR. TCRdb keeps only in-frame clones here, not all; method: immunoSEQ multiplex PCR. The profile shows 130,000 to 150,000 clones, over 65% of them singletons. The sequenced material came from PBMCs. The receptor set was obtained from a man aged 35 to 55 in good health and CMV-seropositive.

V and J are TRBV5-1 and TRBJ2-1; TRBD2 matches at 10 bases. Unmatched junction bases numbered 12, after V lost 3 bases and J lost 9 bases. In germline, CDR1 is SGHRS, CDR2 YFSETQ. The CDR3 runs to 16 residues. The CDR3 nucleotides are TGCGCCAGCAGCTCCTATATAGCGGGAGGACCCCCTGAGCAGTTCTTC. The encoded protein is CASSSYIAGGPPEQFF.

This clone has a handful of counts. The chain joins TRBV2 to TRBJ2-1; TRBD2 might be the D (6 bases). The V end was cut by 4 bases, the J end by 4 bases, with 14 bases between. The CDR3 loop spans 15 amino acids. Looked up from germline, CDR1 is SNHLY and CDR2 is FYNNEI. The CDR3 spells CASSAVRREYNEQFF. In DNA form, the CDR3 reads TGTGCCAGCAGTGCGGTTCGGAGGGAATACAATGAGCAGTTCTTC.

This clone turned up a few times. The chain recombines TRBV18 with TRBJ2-5; D might be TRBD1 (5 bases). The J call may be incorrect, as the DNA end agrees better with TRBJ2-7. CDR1 and CDR2 (germline): KGHSH, LQKENI. The CDR3 contains 14 residues. This chain's CDR3 is CASSLRQSSYEQYF. The DNA for the CDR3 is TGTGCCAGCTCACTGCGACAGAGCTCCTACGAGCAGTACTTC.

The chain combines TRBV2 with TRBJ2-4, with no clear D. Trimming took 4 bases from V and 6 from J, leaving 16 bases between them. The CDR3 loop spans 15 amino acids. Germline CDR1 SNHLY, CDR2 FYNNEI. The CDR3 loop reads CASSGSNGGANIQYF. The DNA of the CDR3 is TGTGCCAGCAGTGGATCCAACGGCGGCGCAAACATTCAGTACTTC.

In this sample, this clone turned up a few times. At one end the junction does not follow the germline gene, possibly because of a read error. The J gene is TRBJ2-7, the V gene TRBV30; 7 nucleotides agree with TRBD1. Germline V gene sequence: CDR1 GTSNPN, CDR2 SVGIG (reference sequence). This CDR3 contains 12 residues. CDR3 nucleotides: TGTGCCTCCCGGGACAGATCCTACGGGCAGTACTTC. Its translation is CASRDRSYGQYF.

The chain recombines TRBV18 with TRBJ2-2, with TRBD2 as a possible D gene (6 bases). The CDR3 contains 14 residues. V lost 8 bases to trimming and J lost 1 base, with 11 bases between them. Germline lookup yields CDR1 KGHSH and CDR2 LQKENI. The CDR3 DNA reads as TGTGCCAGCACCGGGACTCAGAACACCGGGGAGCTGTTTTTT. Residues: CASTGTQNTGELFF.